Each of the 18 T cell receptor beta chains below was sequenced from the same sample in a study of cytomegalovirus exposure and HLA in healthy donors. The PCR was carried out with 60 Vbeta primers and 13 Jbeta primers. Assay used: immunoSEQ multiplex PCR; TCRdb lists only in-frame clones, some missing. The top ten hold 4.4% of the sample, which has 150,000 to 200,000 clones, 65% to 80% seen once. Material: PBMCs. The source of these receptors is a woman aged 25-40 years in good health and CMV-seropositive.

J is TRBJ1-2 and V is TRBV5-1; 7 nucleotides agree with TRBD1. With 4 bases clipped from V and 7 bases from J, the junction kept 13 bases outside the gene matches. The V gene's germline CDR1 is SGHRS and CDR2 YFSETQ. CDR3 length equals 15 residues. The CDR3 sequence is CASSLGTAPSGGYTF. DNA for the CDR3: TGCGCCAGCAGCCTGGGGACAGCCCCCTCGGGTGGCTACACCTTC.

The chain carries TRBV6-1 and TRBJ1-1; TRBD1 agrees at 8 bases. CDR1 and CDR2 (germline): MNHNS, SASEGT. The CDR3 covers 14 residues. The V and J ends lost 7 bases and 6 bases, in that order; junction bases with no gene match: 10. The DNA of the CDR3 is TGTGCCAGCAAGACCGGGACAGGCCCCCCTGAAGCTTTCTTT. Residues: CASKTGTGPPEAFF.

The CDR3 DNA is TGTGCCAGCAGCCATATTCGGTGGGACAGGGTCCTTTACTATGGCTACACCTTC. Translating it yields CASSHIRWDRVLYYGYTF. The J gene is TRBJ1-2, the V gene TRBV7-8, with 9 bases that match TRBD1. The CDR3 extends over 18 amino acids. V lost 5 bases, J lost 3 bases, and 16 bases stayed unmatched. Germline loops: CDR1 SGHVS, CDR2 FQNEAQ.

The chain joins TRBV5-8 to TRBJ1-2; D unresolved. V was pared by 0 bases and J by 3 bases, with 12 bases between. There are 15 residues in the CDR3. The germline V gene encodes CDR1 SGHTS and CDR2 YDEGEE. The CDR3 region is CASSLEGEAYYGYTF. CDR3 nucleotide sequence: TGTGCCAGCAGCTTGGAGGGAGAGGCCTACTATGGCTACACCTTC.

The sample holds a few counts of this clone. V is TRBV29-1 and J is TRBJ2-5, with 9 bases that match TRBD2. Trimming took 4 bases from V and 4 from J; bases not matched to a gene: 7. Germline values: CDR1 SQVTM, CDR2 ANQGSEA. The CDR3 spans 14 residues. The CDR3 DNA follows: TGCAGCGTTGTAGGGGCGGGGGGGGGAGAGACCCAGTACTTC. Residues: CSVVGAGGGETQYF. Full variable domain (remainder filled in from reference TRBV29-1 and TRBJ2-5): SAVISQKPSRDICQRGTSLTIQCQVDSQVTMMFWYRQQPGQSLTLIATANQGSEATYESGFVIDKFPISRPNLTFSTLTVSNMSPEDSSIYLCSVVGAGGGETQYFGPGTRLLVL.

The chain uses TRBV12-2 and TRBJ2-2; TRBD1 is the table's D call and was not checked against the DNA. TRBV12-2 is tagged as a pseudogene. This CDR3 is built from 17 residues. The CDR3 reads CASRLAGTGGEAGELFF. The CDR3 bases are TGTGCAAGTCGCTTAGCGGGGACAGGGGGCGAGGCCGGGGAGCTGTTTTTT.

The CDR3 spells CASSRQPTGLQYF. DNA for the CDR3: TGTGCCAGCAGTAGACAACCGACAGGATTGCAGTACTTC. The chain joins TRBV6-5 to TRBJ2-7; D may be TRBD1 (6 bases). Germline CDR1 MNHEY, CDR2 SVGAGI. There are 13 residues in the CDR3. V was trimmed by 5 bases and J by 9 bases, leaving 17 bases between them.

CDR3 residues: CASSLGPGYYEQYF. DNA of the CDR3: TGTGCCAGCAGCTTAGGGCCAGGGTACTACGAGCAGTACTTC. The chain joins TRBV7-7 to TRBJ2-7, with D perhaps matching TRBD1 (5 bases). The V gene lost 1 base and the J gene lost 3 bases, with 10 bases spanning the gap. CDR3 size: 14 residues. Per the germline V gene, CDR1 is SSHAT and CDR2 is FNYEAQ (reference sequence).

The chain links TRBV4-3 to TRBJ1-2; D not resolved. V was trimmed by 4 bases and J by 4 bases, leaving 13 bases between them. There are 14 residues in the CDR3. The germline V gene has CDR1 LGHNA and CDR2 YSLEER. The CDR3 sequence is CASSPAPGSYGYTF. The CDR3 DNA follows: TGCGCCAGCAGCCCCGCTCCGGGAAGCTATGGCTACACCTTC.

The genes are TRBV4-3 and TRBJ2-4; 8 bases line up with TRBD2. Trimming cost V 2 bases and J 6 bases; bases outside gene matches: 6. This CDR3 has 15 residues. Germline CDR1 is LGHNA and CDR2 is YSLEER. The CDR3 DNA reads TGCGCCAGCAGCCAAACACCTAGCGGGCGAAACATTCAGTACTTC. Its translation: CASSQTPSGRNIQYF.

J is TRBJ1-2 and V is TRBV5-5; D perhaps matches TRBD1 (5 bases). V was cut by 1 base and J by 3 bases, with 7 bases left in between. Germline V gene data show CDR1 as SGHKS and CDR2 as YYEKEE (reference sequence). This CDR3 has 13 amino acids. CDR3 amino acids: CASSLQGDYGYTF. CDR3 bases: TGTGCCAGCAGCTTGCAGGGCGACTATGGCTACACCTTC.

This chain connects TRBV5-6 to TRBJ2-7, with unresolved D. Germline CDR1 SGHDT, CDR2 YYEEEE. This CDR3 contains 13 residues. Deletions cut 4 bases from V and 2 bases from J, with 10 bases between. The CDR3 DNA reads TGTGCCAGCAGCCCGCAGCGAGCCTACGAGCAGTACTTC. Protein product: CASSPQRAYEQYF.

This clone was found a few times. This rearrangement joins TRBV14 to TRBJ2-5; D may be TRBD1 (5 bases). The germline V gene has CDR1 SGHDN and CDR2 FVKESK. The V gene lost 0 bases and the J gene lost 5 bases, with 13 bases spanning the gap. CDR3 length: 15 residues. The CDR3 is CASSQDWGSRETQYF. The CDR3 DNA reads as TGTGCCAGCAGCCAAGATTGGGGCAGTCGGGAGACCCAGTACTTC.

The CDR3 region has the DNA TGTGCCAGTTCTAGCGGGGGCTACACCGGGGAGCTGTTTTTT. Translation gives CASSSGGYTGELFF. V is TRBV2 and J is TRBJ2-2; 10 nucleotides align to TRBD2. The ends lost 9 bases at V and 3 bases at J; junction bases unmatched: 4. The CDR3 is made up of 14 amino acids. The germline V gene encodes CDR1 SNHLY and CDR2 FYNNEI.

This clone showed up just a few times. The chain links TRBV5-4 to TRBJ2-5, with TRBD2 matching 7 bases. The ends lost 7 bases at V and 5 bases at J; junction bases unmatched: 8. Germline lookup yields CDR1 SGHNT and CDR2 YYREEE (reference sequence). The CDR3 has 13 residues. Written as DNA, the CDR3 is TGTGCCAGCGGCCCGGCGGGGGAGGAGACCCAGTACTTC. This gives the protein CASGPAGEETQYF.

As concerns this clone: The same CDR3 also results from other DNA sequences found in this sample. The chain couples TRBV6-5 to TRBJ1-2, with 8 bases aligning to TRBD1. The CDR3 length is 11 residues. V shed 8 bases and J 5 bases; nucleotides not matched to a gene: 1. Germline lookup yields CDR1 MNHEY and CDR2 SVGAGI. In DNA form, the CDR3 reads TGTGCCAGCCACAGGGGGTATGGCTACACCTTC. This sequence encodes CASHRGYGYTF.

The chain links TRBV9 to TRBJ2-3; TRBD2 is a possible D gene (5 bases). Germline V gives CDR1 SGDLS, CDR2 YYNGEE. The CDR3 contains 15 residues. The ends were cut back, 4 bases at V and 1 base at J, with 13 bases in the middle. The CDR3 loop is CASSTASFGTDTQYF. In nucleotides, the CDR3 is TGTGCCAGCAGCACCGCTAGCTTCGGCACAGATACGCAGTATTTT.

The V call is TRBV5-1, the J call TRBJ1-2; 7 bases fit TRBD1. This CDR3 spans 16 amino acids. The V and J ends lost 0 bases and 4 bases, in that order; junction bases with no gene match: 9. The germline gives CDR1 SGHRS, CDR2 YFSETQ. The CDR3 DNA sequence: TGCGCCAGCAGCTTGGGGGACAGACTTCCCCTCTATGGCTACACCTTC. This gives the protein CASSLGDRLPLYGYTF.